This T cell receptor (beta chain) was recovered during a study of cytomegalovirus exposure and HLA in healthy donors. Study-level findings and limits: Upon later analysis, TCR association rates were observed to vary by HLA locus, being highest for DRB1 and lowest for HLA-C. In a later analysis, a missense DCLRE1C variant was linked to TCR beta V- and J-gene trimming. CMV serostatus stood as the only immune exposure information on hand.

As for this clone: The antigen is not known.

The trim removed 5 bases at V and 2 bases at J, leaving 6 bases unmatched. From germline, CDR1 is SGHVS and CDR2 FQNEAQ. The CDR3 sequence is 14 residues long. PCR primers comprised 60 Vbeta and 13 Jbeta primers. Sequencing was performed with immunoSEQ multiplex PCR; in TCRdb, only in-frame clones are kept and a portion is missing. Of under 55,000 clones in the sample, about 78% were seen once. This sequence joins TRBV7-8 and TRBJ2-7, with TRBD1 matching 7 bases. Sequencing was carried out using PBMCs. The source of this sequence is a man aged 25 to 40 in good health and CMV-seropositive. The CDR3: CASSADRPTYEQYF. The CDR3 nucleotides are TGTGCCAGCAGCGCGGACAGGCCTACCTACGAGCAGTACTTC.